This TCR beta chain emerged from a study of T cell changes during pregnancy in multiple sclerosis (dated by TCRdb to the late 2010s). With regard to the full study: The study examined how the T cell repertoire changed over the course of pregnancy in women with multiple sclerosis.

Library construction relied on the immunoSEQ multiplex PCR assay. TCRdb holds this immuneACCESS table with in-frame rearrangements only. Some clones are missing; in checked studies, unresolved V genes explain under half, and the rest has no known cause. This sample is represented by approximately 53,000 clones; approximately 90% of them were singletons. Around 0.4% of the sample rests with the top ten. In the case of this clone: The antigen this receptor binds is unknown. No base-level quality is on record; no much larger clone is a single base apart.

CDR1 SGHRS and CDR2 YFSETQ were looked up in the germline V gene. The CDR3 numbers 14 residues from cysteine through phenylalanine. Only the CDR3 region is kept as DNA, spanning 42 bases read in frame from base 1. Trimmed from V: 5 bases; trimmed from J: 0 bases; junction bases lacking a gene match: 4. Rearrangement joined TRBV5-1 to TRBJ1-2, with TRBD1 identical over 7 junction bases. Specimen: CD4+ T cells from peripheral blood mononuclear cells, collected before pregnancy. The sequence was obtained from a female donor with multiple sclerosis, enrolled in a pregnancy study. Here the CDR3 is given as CASRGTDTNYGYTF. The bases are TGCGCCAGCAGGGGGACAGACACTAACTATGGCTACACCTTC. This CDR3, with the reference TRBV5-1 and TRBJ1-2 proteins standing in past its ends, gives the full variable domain KAGVTQTPRYLIKTRGQQVTLSCSPISGHRSVSWYQQTPGQGLQFLFEYFSETQRNKGNFPGRFSGRQFSNSRSEMNVSTLELGDSALYLCASRGTDTNYGYTFGSGTRLTVV.